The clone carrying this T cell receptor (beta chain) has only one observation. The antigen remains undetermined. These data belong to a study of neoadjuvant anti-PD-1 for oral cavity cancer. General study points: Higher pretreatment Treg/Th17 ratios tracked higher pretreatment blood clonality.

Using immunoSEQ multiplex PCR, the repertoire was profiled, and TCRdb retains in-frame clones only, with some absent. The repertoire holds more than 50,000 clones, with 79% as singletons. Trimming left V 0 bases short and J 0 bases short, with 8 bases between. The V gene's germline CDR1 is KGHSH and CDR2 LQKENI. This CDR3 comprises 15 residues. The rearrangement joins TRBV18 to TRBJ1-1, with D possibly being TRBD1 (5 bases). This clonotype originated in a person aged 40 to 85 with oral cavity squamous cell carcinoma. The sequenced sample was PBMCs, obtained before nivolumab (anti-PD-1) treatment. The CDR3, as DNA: TGTGCCAGCTCACCACCGACAGCTATGAACACTGAAGCTTTCTTT. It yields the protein CASSPPTAMNTEAFF.